The source of this T cell receptor (beta chain) is a study of patients and donors after allogeneic stem cell transplantation. The CDR3 covers 14 residues. The V gene's germline CDR1 is SGHRS and CDR2 YFSETQ. V lost 0 bases and J lost 8, with 12 bases in between. TCRdb recomputed calls from the RT-PCR reads with MiXCR, one row per CDR3 protein. Here the sample spans around 150,000 distinct CDR3 sequences, about a third being singletons. The TCR originated in a human donor who was either an allogeneic HSCT recipient or a stem cell or donor lymphocyte infusion donor (not recorded which). It is not recorded whose cells these are; they may come from a transplant donor. This sequence joins TRBV5-1 and TRBJ2-1; D unresolved. Sequencing used blood, either unsorted or a sorted T cell fraction (not recorded which). CDR3 residues: CASSLGDDFHEQFF. In nucleotides, the CDR3 is TGCGCCAGCAGCTTGGGAGACGATTTCCATGAGCAGTTCTTC.